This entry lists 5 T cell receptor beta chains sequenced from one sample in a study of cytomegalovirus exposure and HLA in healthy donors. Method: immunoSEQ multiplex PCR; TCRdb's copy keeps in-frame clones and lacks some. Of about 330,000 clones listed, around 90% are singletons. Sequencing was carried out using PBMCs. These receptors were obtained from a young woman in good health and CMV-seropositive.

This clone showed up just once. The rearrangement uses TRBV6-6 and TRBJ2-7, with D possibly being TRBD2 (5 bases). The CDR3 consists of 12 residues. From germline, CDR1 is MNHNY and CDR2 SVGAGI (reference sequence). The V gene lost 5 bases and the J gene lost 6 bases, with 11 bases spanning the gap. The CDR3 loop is CASSPTNFEQYF. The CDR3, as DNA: TGTGCCAGCAGTCCGACTAATTTCGAGCAGTACTTC.

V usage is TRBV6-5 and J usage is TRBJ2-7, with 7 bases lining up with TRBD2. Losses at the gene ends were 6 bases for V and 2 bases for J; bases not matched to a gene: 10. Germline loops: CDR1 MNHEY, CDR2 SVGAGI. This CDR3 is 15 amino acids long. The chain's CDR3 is CASSQSGANTYEQYF. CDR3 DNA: TGTGCCAGCAGCCAGAGCGGGGCAAACACCTACGAGCAGTACTTC.

The CDR3 bases are TGCAGCGCGGCCACCGGCAGCGGAGTAAATGGCTACACCTTC. The encoded protein is CSAATGSGVNGYTF. V is TRBV29-1 and J is TRBJ1-2; D is unresolved. CDR1 and CDR2 from the germline V gene are SQVTM and ANQGSEA. The CDR3 totals 14 residues. The germline V and J ends were trimmed by 7 bases and 6 bases, with 21 bases remaining between them.

The CDR3 coding sequence is TGTGCCAGCAGCCTACCGGGACTAGCGGCTAGTGAGCAGTACTTC. This encodes CASSLPGLAASEQYF. The J gene is TRBJ2-7, the V gene TRBV7-6; TRBD2 aligns across 11 bases. CDR1 and CDR2 (germline): SGHVS, FNYEAQ. This CDR3 has 15 amino acids. Losses at the gene ends were 5 bases for V and 7 bases for J; bases not matched to a gene: 10.

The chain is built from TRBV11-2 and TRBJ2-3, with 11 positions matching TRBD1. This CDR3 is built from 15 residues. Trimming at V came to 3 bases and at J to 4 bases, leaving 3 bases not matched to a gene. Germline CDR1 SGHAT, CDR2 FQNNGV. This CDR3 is CASSLGQGGPDTQYF. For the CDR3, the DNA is TGTGCCAGCAGCTTGGGACAGGGGGGCCCAGATACGCAGTATTTT. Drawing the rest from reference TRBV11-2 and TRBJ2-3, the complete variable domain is EAGVAQSPRYKIIEKRQSVAFWCNPISGHATLYWYQQILGQGPKLLIQFQNNGVVDDSQLPKDRFSAERLKGVDSTLKIQPAKLEDSAVYLCASSLGQGGPDTQYFGPGTRLTVL.